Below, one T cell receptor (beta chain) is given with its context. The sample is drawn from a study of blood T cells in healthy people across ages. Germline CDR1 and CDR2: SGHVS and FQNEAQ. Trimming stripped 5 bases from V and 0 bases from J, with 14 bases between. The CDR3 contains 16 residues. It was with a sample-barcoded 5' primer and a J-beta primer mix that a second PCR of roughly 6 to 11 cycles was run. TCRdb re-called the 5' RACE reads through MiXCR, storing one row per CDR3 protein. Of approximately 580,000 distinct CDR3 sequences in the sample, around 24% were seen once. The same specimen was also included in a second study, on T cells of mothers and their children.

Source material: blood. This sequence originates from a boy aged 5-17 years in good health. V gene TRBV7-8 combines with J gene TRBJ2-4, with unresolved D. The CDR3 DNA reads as TGTGCCAGCAGCCCAGAAAGATGGGGAGCCAAAAACATTCAGTACTTC. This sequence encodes CASSPERWGAKNIQYF.